This T cell receptor beta chain was sequenced during a study of T cell clones after liver transplantation. The wider study: Post-transplant blood was tracked for graft-donor-reactive T cell clones identified in a pre-transplant mixed lymphocyte reaction.

Sequencing was performed with immunoSEQ multiplex PCR; in TCRdb, only in-frame clones are kept and a portion is missing. Of roughly 100,000 clones in the sample, about 80% were seen once. The V gene's germline CDR1 is SGDLS and CDR2 YYNGEE. The length of the CDR3 is 13 residues. V lost 3 bases and J lost 2, with 8 bases in between. The chain carries TRBV9 and TRBJ1-2; possible D gene TRBD1, 6 bases. The sample consisted of CD4+ T cells from blood, taken around 44 months after liver transplant. The source of this sequence is a human patient who received a liver transplant. Certain T cells may be donor cells from the graft. The CDR3 nucleotides are TGTGCCAGCAGCGCGCAGGGGAACTATGGCTACACCTTC. Translating gives CASSAQGNYGYTF.